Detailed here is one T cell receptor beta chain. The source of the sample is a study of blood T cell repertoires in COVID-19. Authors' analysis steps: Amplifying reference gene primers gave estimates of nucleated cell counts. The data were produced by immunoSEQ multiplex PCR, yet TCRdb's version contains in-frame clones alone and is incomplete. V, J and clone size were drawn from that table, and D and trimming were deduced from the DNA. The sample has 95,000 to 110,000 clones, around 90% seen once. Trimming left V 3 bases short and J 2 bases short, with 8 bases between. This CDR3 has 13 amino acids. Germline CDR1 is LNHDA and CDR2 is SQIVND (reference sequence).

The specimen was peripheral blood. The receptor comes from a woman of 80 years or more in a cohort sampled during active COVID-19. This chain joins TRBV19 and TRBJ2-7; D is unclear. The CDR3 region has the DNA TGTGCCAGTAGTATGCGGCCTACCTACGAGCAGTACTTC. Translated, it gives CASSMRPTYEQYF.